Shown below are 24 T cell receptor beta chains from a single sample sequenced in a study of CD8 T cells in ankylosing spondylitis. TCRdb called the 5' RACE reads again in MiXCR, with one record for every CDR3 protein. The sample has a few hundred thousand distinct CDR3 sequences, around 20% seen once. Input material: blood, either unsorted or a sorted T cell fraction (not recorded which). All receptors come from a male donor with ankylosing spondylitis or in good health (not recorded which).

This clonotype has more than one count but fewer than ten. The chain links TRBV29-1 to TRBJ2-2; 8 nucleotides align to TRBD1. CDR3 length equals 13 residues. Germline V CDR1 and CDR2: SQVTM, ANQGSEA. J was trimmed by 5 bases and V by 5 bases; bases with no gene match: 4. The CDR3 is CSVKDRDTGELFF. DNA of the CDR3: TGCAGCGTTAAGGACAGGGATACCGGGGAGCTGTTTTTT.

The table lists this clonotype with a few counts. This rearrangement joins TRBV4-2 to TRBJ2-3; weak D call: TRBD2 (6 bases). The CDR3 has 18 amino acids. V was pared by 4 bases and J by 0 bases, with 20 bases between. Germline CDR1 LGHNA, CDR2 YNFKEQ. The CDR3 region is CASSPQLISGLSTDTQYF. Written as DNA, the CDR3 is TGTGCCAGCAGCCCGCAGCTAATTAGCGGACTTAGCACAGATACGCAGTATTTT.

The chain has TRBV10-3 and TRBJ1-5, with D perhaps TRBD1 (5 bases). The CDR3 spans 15 residues. Trimming cost V 3 bases and J 0 bases, with 9 bases left between them. Per germline, CDR1 ENHRY and CDR2 SYGVKD. The CDR3 protein is CAISDRGSSNQPQHF. For the CDR3, the DNA is TGTGCCATCAGTGATCGGGGCTCTAGCAATCAGCCCCAGCATTTT.

V is TRBV2 and J is TRBJ2-2, with 8 positions matching TRBD1. V shed 6 bases, J shed 1 base, and the junction held 4 bases outside the gene matches. The CDR3 covers 15 residues. Germline V lookup: CDR1 SNHLY, CDR2 FYNNEI. CDR3 sequence: CASRSGQGNTGELFF. The DNA of the CDR3 is TGTGCCAGCAGAAGCGGACAGGGGAACACCGGGGAGCTGTTTTTT.

This clonotype was recorded a few times. V is TRBV24-1 and J is TRBJ2-2, with D hard to call. Deletions cut 3 bases from V and 3 bases from J, with 4 bases between. The CDR3 is made up of 13 amino acids. In germline, CDR1 is KGHDR, CDR2 SFDVKD. In DNA, the CDR3 is TGTGCCACCAGTGATCCCTACACCGGGGAGCTGTTTTTT. It is translated as CATSDPYTGELFF.

V usage is TRBV14 and J usage is TRBJ2-5; 8 nucleotides match TRBD2. Losses at the gene ends were 0 bases for V and 2 bases for J; bases not matched to a gene: 11. Germline V lookup: CDR1 SGHDN, CDR2 FVKESK. There are 18 residues in the CDR3. This chain's CDR3 is CASSQDGSGGRHQETQYF. CDR3 DNA sequence: TGTGCCAGCAGCCAAGATGGGTCGGGGGGGCGTCATCAAGAGACCCAGTACTTC.

This clonotype was counted between two and nine times. The chain carries TRBV4-1 and TRBJ2-1; D is ambiguous. The V and J ends lost 4 bases and 8 bases respectively, with 9 bases between them. CDR3 length equals 12 residues. CDR1 MGHRA and CDR2 YSYEKL come from the germline V gene. CDR3 nucleotides: TGCGCCAGCAGCCCCTCGTTCGATGAGCAGTTCTTC. Its protein is CASSPSFDEQFF.

The V call is TRBV7-8, the J call TRBJ2-1; TRBD1 aligns across 10 bases. Germline V lookup: CDR1 SGHVS, CDR2 FQNEAQ. With V trimmed by 3 bases and J by 8 bases, 4 bases remained unmatched. CDR3 length equals 14 residues. The CDR3 nucleotides are TGTGCCAGCAGCTTCGGGACAGGGGTCCATGAGCAGTTCTTC. This translates into CASSFGTGVHEQFF.

This clonotype was seen only a few times. The rearrangement joins TRBV20-1 to TRBJ2-1, with 10 bases lining up with TRBD2. This CDR3 is 17 amino acids long. From germline, CDR1 is DFQATT and CDR2 SNEGSKA (reference sequence). V shed 0 bases and J 8 bases; nucleotides not matched to a gene: 13. DNA of the CDR3: TGCAGTGCTAGAGATCCCCTCACTAGCGGGGTAGAGGATGAGCAGTTCTTC. It specifies CSARDPLTSGVEDEQFF.

The rearrangement joins TRBV28 to TRBJ2-7; D is uncertain. Germline CDR1 MDHEN, CDR2 SYDVKM. Trimming stripped 10 bases from V and 1 base from J, with 11 bases between. This CDR3 is 12 amino acids long. The CDR3 DNA follows: TGTGCCACTGCCTCCGGGTCCTACGAGCAGTACTTC. Translating it yields CATASGSYEQYF.

The chain recombines TRBV7-9 with TRBJ2-7, with D possibly being TRBD1 or TRBD2 (5 bases each). The CDR3 has 17 amino acids. V shed 3 bases and J shed 0 bases, with 18 bases lying between them. Germline CDR1 is SEHNR and CDR2 is FQNEAQ (reference sequence). CDR3 in DNA: TGTGCCAGCAGCTTTAGTTCCCGGGACGCTTTCTCCTACGAGCAGTACTTC. The encoded protein is CASSFSSRDAFSYEQYF.

The V call is TRBV12-3 or TRBV12-4, the J call TRBJ2-6; no definite D call. The V and J ends lost 4 bases and 1 base respectively, with 8 bases between them. The CDR3 length is 15 residues. CDR3 sequence reads: CASSSLGSGANVLTF. CDR3 sequence (DNA): TGTGCCAGCAGTTCCTTGGGGTCTGGGGCCAACGTCCTGACTTTC.

This chain uses TRBV7-9 with TRBJ1-2, with 7 bases identical to TRBD1. There are 14 residues in the CDR3. Germline loops: CDR1 SEHNR, CDR2 FQNEAQ (reference sequence). V was pared by 1 base and J by 7 bases, with 6 bases of the junction left unmatched. CDR3 amino acids: CASSLVQGTIGYTF. The CDR3 DNA reads as TGTGCCAGCAGCTTAGTACAGGGGACCATTGGCTACACCTTC.

This clonotype has a count of ten or more. The CDR3 sequence: CSVAPVNEQFF. CDR3 DNA: TGCAGCGTTGCGCCCGTCAATGAGCAGTTCTTC. The chain employs TRBV29-1 and TRBJ2-1; no clear D. The germline gives CDR1 SQVTM, CDR2 ANQGSEA. The ends were cut back, 4 bases at V and 6 bases at J, with 7 bases in the middle. The CDR3 is made up of 11 amino acids.

This clonotype was observed a handful of times. The J gene is TRBJ2-1, the V gene TRBV29-1; TRBD2 aligns across 8 bases. CDR3 length equals 17 residues. The V gene's germline CDR1 is SQVTM and CDR2 ANQGSEA. Unmatched junction bases numbered 17, after V lost 6 bases and J lost 4 bases. The CDR3 region is CSVAPASQRGLYNEQFF. As DNA, the CDR3 is TGCAGCGTAGCACCCGCCTCTCAGCGGGGGCTATACAATGAGCAGTTCTTC.

The chain uses TRBV4-1 and TRBJ2-3; D possibly uses TRBD1 or TRBD2 (5 bases each). Per the germline V gene, CDR1 is MGHRA and CDR2 is YSYEKL. The CDR3 runs to 17 residues. V was trimmed by 3 bases and J by 1 base, leaving 17 bases between them. CDR3 protein: CASSQGVGPLGTDTQYF. The CDR3, as DNA: TGCGCCAGCAGCCAGGGGGTAGGTCCCCTCGGCACAGATACGCAGTATTTT.

The rearrangement joins TRBV13 to TRBJ2-1, with D hard to call. Trimming removed 1 base from V and 9 bases from J, with 10 bases in between. CDR3 length equals 13 residues. Germline CDR1 reads PRHDT; CDR2 reads FYEKMQ (reference sequence). The CDR3 DNA is TGTGCCAGCAGCTTAGCCAGCCTGGGTGAGCAGTTCTTC. Translated: CASSLASLGEQFF.

This rearrangement joins TRBV14 to TRBJ2-7; D is uncertain. Germline V CDR1 and CDR2: SGHDN, FVKESK. V shed 1 base and J shed 7 bases, with 8 bases lying between them. CDR3 length: 12 residues. The CDR3 here is CASSQVGLEQYF. In DNA, the CDR3 is TGTGCCAGCAGCCAAGTTGGGTTAGAGCAGTACTTC.

V and J are TRBV11-2 and TRBJ2-3, with 9 bases that match TRBD1. Per the germline V gene, CDR1 is SGHAT and CDR2 is FQNNGV. This CDR3 is 15 amino acids long. V shed 4 bases and J 6 bases; nucleotides not matched to a gene: 8. The CDR3: CASSYDRGNTDTQYF. The CDR3 DNA reads TGTGCCAGCAGCTACGACAGGGGGAACACGGATACGCAGTATTTT.

The gene calls are TRBV10-2 and TRBJ2-7; the D gene is possibly TRBD1 (6 bases). The CDR3 has 12 residues. The V gene lost 6 bases and the J gene lost 7 bases, with 13 bases spanning the gap. The germline V gene encodes CDR1 WSHSY and CDR2 SAAADI. The CDR3 bases are TGCGCCAGCAGCCACGGACAGTTTGAGCAGTACTTC. Protein sequence: CASSHGQFEQYF.

The chain uses TRBV3-1 and TRBJ2-7, with no clear D. Germline lookup yields CDR1 LGHDT and CDR2 YNNKEL (reference sequence). The V gene lost 0 bases and the J gene lost 2 bases, with 8 bases spanning the gap. CDR3 length equals 14 residues. The CDR3 nucleotides read TGTGCCAGCAGCCAAGAGAACGCACCCTACGAGCAGTACTTC. Residues: CASSQENAPYEQYF.

The chain combines TRBV11-2 with TRBJ2-3; 7 bases are a match to TRBD1. The CDR3 runs 15 residues. After removal of 0 bases from V and 5 bases from J, the junction contained 5 bases not matched to a gene. Germline loops: CDR1 SGHAT, CDR2 FQNNGV. Here the CDR3 DNA reads TGTGCCAGCAGCTTAGAGGGCGGACAGGTAGATACGCAGTATTTT. Translation gives CASSLEGGQVDTQYF.

This clonotype was observed a handful of times. The rearrangement joins TRBV12-3 or TRBV12-4 to TRBJ2-4; no clear D. CDR3 length: 14 residues. Trimming shortened V by 6 bases and J by 7 bases, and 16 bases separated the two germline ends. This CDR3 is CASRTKTPTNIQYF. The CDR3 region has the DNA TGTGCCAGCAGAACTAAGACACCGACCAACATTCAGTACTTC.

This clonotype was picked up a small number of times. The chain uses TRBV6-5 and TRBJ2-1, with 7 positions matching TRBD2. After removal of 0 bases from V and 12 bases from J, the junction contained 14 bases not matched to a gene. CDR1 and CDR2 from the germline V gene are MNHEY and SVGAGI. This CDR3 is built from 16 residues. CDR3 loop: CASSYSGSADTGGQFF. CDR3 nucleotides: TGTGCCAGCAGTTACTCGGGGTCGGCAGACACGGGGGGGCAGTTCTTC.